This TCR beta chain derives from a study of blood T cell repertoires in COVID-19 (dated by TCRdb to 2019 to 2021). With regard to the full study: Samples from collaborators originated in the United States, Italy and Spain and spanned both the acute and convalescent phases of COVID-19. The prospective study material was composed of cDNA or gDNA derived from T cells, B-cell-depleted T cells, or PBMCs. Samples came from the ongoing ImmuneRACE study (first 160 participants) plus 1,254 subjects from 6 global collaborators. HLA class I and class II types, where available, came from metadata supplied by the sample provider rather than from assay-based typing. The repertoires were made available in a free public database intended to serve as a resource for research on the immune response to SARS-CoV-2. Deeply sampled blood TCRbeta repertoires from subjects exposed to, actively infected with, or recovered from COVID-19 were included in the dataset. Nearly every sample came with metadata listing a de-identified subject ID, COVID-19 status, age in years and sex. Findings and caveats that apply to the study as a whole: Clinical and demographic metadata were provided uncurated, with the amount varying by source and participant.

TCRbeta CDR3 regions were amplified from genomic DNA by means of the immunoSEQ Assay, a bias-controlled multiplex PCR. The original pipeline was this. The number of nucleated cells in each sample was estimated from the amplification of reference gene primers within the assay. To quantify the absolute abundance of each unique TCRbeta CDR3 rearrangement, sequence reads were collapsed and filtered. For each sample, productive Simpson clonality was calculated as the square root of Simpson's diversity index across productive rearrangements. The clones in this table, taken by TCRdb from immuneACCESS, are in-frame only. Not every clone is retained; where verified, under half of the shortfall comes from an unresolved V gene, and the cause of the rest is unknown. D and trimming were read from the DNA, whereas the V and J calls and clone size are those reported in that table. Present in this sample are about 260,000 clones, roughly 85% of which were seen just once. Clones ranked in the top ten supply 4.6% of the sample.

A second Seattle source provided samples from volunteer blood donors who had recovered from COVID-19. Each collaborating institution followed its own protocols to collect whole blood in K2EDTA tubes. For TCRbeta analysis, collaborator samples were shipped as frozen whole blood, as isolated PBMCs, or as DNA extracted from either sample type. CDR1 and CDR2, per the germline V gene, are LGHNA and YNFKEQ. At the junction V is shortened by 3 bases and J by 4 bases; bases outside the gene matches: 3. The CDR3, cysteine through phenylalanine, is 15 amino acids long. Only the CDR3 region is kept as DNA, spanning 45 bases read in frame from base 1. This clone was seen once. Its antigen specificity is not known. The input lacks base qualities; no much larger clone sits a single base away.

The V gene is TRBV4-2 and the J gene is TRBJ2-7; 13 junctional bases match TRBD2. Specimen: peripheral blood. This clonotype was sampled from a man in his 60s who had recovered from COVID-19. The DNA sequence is TGTGCCAGCAGCCAGGGACTAGCGGGGACATACGAGCAGTACTTC. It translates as CASSQGLAGTYEQYF.